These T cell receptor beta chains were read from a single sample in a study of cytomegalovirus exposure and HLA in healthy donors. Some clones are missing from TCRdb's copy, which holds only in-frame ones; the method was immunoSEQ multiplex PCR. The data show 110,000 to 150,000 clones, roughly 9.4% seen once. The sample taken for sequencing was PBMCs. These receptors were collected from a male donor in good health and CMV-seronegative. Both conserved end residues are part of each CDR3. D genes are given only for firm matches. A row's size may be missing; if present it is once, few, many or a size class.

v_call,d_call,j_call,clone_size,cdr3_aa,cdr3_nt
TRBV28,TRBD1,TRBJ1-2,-,CASSPGDRRAGGYTF,TGTGCCAGCAGTCCCGGGGACAGGCGGGCAGGAGGCTACACCTTC
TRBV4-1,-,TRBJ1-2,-,CASSPTVGGWMIGYTF,TGCGCCAGCAGTCCGACGGTTGGAGGGTGGATGATAGGCTACACCTTC
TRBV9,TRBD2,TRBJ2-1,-,CASSVRLAGVDNEQFF,TGTGCCAGCAGCGTAAGGCTAGCGGGGGTTGACAATGAGCAGTTCTTC
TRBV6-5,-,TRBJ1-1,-,CASSNPRRTEAFF,TGTGCCAGCAGCAACCCTCGGAGGACTGAAGCTTTCTTT
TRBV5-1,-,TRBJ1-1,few,CASSTAGTEAFF,TGCGCCAGCAGCACCGCGGGCACTGAAGCTTTCTTT
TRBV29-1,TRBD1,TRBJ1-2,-,CSVDSQGIGYGYTF,TGCAGCGTTGATTCACAGGGGATCGGCTATGGCTACACCTTC
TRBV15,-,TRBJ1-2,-,CATSRDVDQGVYYGYTF,TGTGCCACCAGCAGAGATGTCGATCAGGGTGTTTACTATGGCTACACCTTC
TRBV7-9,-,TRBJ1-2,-,CASSPEDDLSGFGYGYTF,TGTGCCAGCAGCCCAGAAGATGATCTCTCAGGGTTCGGCTATGGCTACACCTTC
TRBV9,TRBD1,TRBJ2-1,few,CASSSDPGQGAIKSYNEQFF,TGTGCCAGCAGCAGTGACCCGGGACAGGGGGCGATAAAGTCCTACAATGAGCAGTTCTTC
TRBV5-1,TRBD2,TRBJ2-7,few,CASSLATSGRANF,TGCGCCAGCAGCTTGGCGACTAGCGGGAGGGCGAACTTC
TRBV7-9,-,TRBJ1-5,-,CASSQGNQPQHF,TGTGCCAGCAGCCAGGGCAATCAGCCCCAGCATTTT
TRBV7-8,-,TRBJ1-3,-,CASSSGTGIGDTIYF,TGTGCCAGCAGCTCGGGAACAGGGATAGGAGACACCATATATTTT
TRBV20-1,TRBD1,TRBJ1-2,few,CSARQGPSYTF,TGCAGTGCACGACAGGGGCCGAGCTACACCTTC
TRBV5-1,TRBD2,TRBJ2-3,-,CASSLTSGASTDTQYF,TGCGCCAGCAGCTTAACTAGCGGGGCTAGCACAGATACGCAGTATTTT
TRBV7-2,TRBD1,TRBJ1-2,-,CASSSGTGTNYGYTF,TGTGCCAGCAGCTCCGGGACAGGGACTAACTATGGCTACACCTTC
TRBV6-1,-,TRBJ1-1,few,CASSDPPLSGNTEAFF,TGTGCCAGCAGTGATCCCCCCCTTTCGGGGAACACTGAAGCTTTCTTT
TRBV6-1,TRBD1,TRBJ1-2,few,CASSPRTGGRGYTF,TGTGCCAGCAGTCCTCGGACAGGGGGACGCGGCTACACCTTC
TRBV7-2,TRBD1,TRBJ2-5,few,CASSQDRVRETQYF,TGTGCCAGCAGCCAAGACAGGGTTAGAGAGACCCAGTACTTC
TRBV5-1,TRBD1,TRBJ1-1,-,CASSHPGGQMNTEAFF,TGCGCCAGCAGCCACCCAGGGGGACAGATGAACACTGAAGCTTTCTTT
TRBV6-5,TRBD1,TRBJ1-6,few,CASSLTGTAVSPLHF,TGTGCCAGCAGCCTGACCGGGACAGCTGTTTCACCCCTCCACTTT
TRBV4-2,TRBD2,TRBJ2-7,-,CASSQDSITSGTSYEQYF,TGTGCCAGCAGCCAGGACTCGATCACTAGCGGAACTTCCTACGAGCAGTACTTC
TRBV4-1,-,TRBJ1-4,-,CASSPRGQGSEKLFF,TGCGCCAGCAGCCCTCGCGGTCAGGGGTCGGAAAAACTGTTTTTT
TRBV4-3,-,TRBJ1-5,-,CASSQDRGQPQHF,TGCGCCAGCAGCCAAGATAGAGGTCAGCCCCAGCATTTT
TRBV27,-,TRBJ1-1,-,CASSPGSNTEAFF,TGTGCCAGCAGTCCGGGGTCGAACACTGAAGCTTTCTTT
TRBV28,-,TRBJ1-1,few,CASSLGQYTEAFF,TGTGCCAGCAGTTTAGGACAGTACACTGAAGCTTTCTTT
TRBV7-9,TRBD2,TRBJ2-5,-,CASSWALEEASGQETQYF,TGTGCCAGCAGCTGGGCGCTTGAGGAGGCTAGCGGGCAAGAGACCCAGTACTTC
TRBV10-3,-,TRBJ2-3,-,CAILRGKSTDTQYF,TGTGCCATCTTAAGAGGAAAAAGCACAGATACGCAGTATTTT
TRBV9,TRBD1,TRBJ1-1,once,CASSTISGQGNTEAFF,TGTGCCAGCAGCACCATTTCGGGACAGGGGAACACTGAAGCTTTCTTT
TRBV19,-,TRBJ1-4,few,CASSRGGGVEKLFF,TGTGCCAGTAGCCGCGGGGGAGGGGTTGAAAAACTGTTTTTT
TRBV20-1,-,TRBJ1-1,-,CSAPGNTEAFF,TGCAGTGCCCCAGGGAACACTGAAGCTTTCTTT
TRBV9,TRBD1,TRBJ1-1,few,CASSVGGQGVNTEAFF,TGTGCCAGCAGCGTAGGTGGACAGGGGGTGAACACTGAAGCTTTCTTT
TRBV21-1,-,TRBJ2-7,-,CASRTITGIPSYEQYF,TGTGCCAGCAGAACTATAACAGGGATCCCCTCCTACGAGCAGTACTTC
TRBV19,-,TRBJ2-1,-,CASSIRGGSDNEQFF,TGTGCCAGTAGTATTAGGGGCGGTTCCGACAATGAGCAGTTCTTC
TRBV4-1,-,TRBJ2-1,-,CASSQGWGGHNEQFF,TGCGCCAGCAGCCAAGGATGGGGGGGCCACAATGAGCAGTTCTTC
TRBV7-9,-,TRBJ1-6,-,CASSLAFVSSYNSPLHF,TGTGCCAGCAGCTTAGCGTTCGTGAGCTCCTATAATTCACCCCTCCACTTT
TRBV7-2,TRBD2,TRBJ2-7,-,CASSSGLAEYYEQYF,TGTGCCAGCAGCTCGGGACTAGCGGAATACTACGAGCAGTACTTC
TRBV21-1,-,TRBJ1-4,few,CASSSFGGGNEKLFF,-
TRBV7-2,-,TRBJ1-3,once,CASSLAYGRGSGGNTIYF,TGTGCCAGCAGCTTAGCGTACGGCAGGGGATCGGGTGGAAACACCATATATTTT
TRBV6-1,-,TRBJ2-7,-,CASTDRYEQYF,TGTGCCAGCACTGATCGCTACGAGCAGTACTTC